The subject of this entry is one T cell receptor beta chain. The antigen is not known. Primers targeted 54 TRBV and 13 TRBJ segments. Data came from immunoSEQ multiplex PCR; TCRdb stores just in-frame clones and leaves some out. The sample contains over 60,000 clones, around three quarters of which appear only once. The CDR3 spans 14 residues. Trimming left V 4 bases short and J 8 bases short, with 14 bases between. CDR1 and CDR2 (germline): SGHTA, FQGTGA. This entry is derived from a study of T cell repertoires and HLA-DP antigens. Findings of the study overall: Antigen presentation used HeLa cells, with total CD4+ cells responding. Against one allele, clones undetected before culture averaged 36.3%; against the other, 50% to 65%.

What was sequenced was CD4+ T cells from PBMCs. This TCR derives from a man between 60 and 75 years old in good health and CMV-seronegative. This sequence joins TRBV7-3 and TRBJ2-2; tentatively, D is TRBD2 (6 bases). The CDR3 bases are TGTGCCAGCAGCTCAAGGGGAGGCCGGGGGGAGCTGTTTTTT. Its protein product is CASSSRGGRGELFF.